The clone carrying this T cell receptor (beta chain) was counted a few times. The donor cohort consisted entirely of Caucasian adults residing in Nashville, Tennessee. For unsorted samples, genomic DNA was extracted from about 95 million PBMCs. Input per replicate PCR of unsorted PBMC was about 300 ng DNA, corresponding to tens of thousands of T cell genomes. In the study's own analysis: Filtering differed, since immunoSEQ gave only junction sequences and no quality scores. This table comes from immunoSEQ multiplex PCR, and its TCRdb copy is limited to in-frame clones, with some not included. D and trimming come from the DNA, and the V and J calls and clone size come from that table. The sample contains roughly 500,000 clones, more than 65% of which appear only once. V was pared by 10 bases and J by 3 bases, with 8 bases of the junction left unmatched. Germline lookup yields CDR1 ENHRY and CDR2 SYGVKD. The CDR3 spans 13 residues.

The data are from a study of shared clonotypes between healthy human individuals. The sequence was obtained from a woman in her 40s in good health. Some clones in this sample may be carry-over from other donors' samples. Sequencing was performed on PBMCs. The chain links TRBV10-3 to TRBJ1-1; 7 bases align to TRBD1. The CDR3 spells CATSRQGDTEAFF. Here the CDR3 DNA reads TGTGCCACTTCGCGTCAGGGGGACACTGAAGCTTTCTTT.